Included here is one T cell receptor beta chain sequence, with context. Its antigen is still unknown. The data were taken from a study of blood T cells in healthy people across ages. The study, taken as a whole, reports: As naive T cell percentage varied, TCR beta diversity correlated strongly with it.

The CDR3 has 13 amino acids. J was trimmed by 7 bases and V by 6 bases; bases with no gene match: 8. Germline V gene lookup returns CDR1 LGHNA and CDR2 YNFKEQ. Combining a sample-barcoded 5' primer with a J-beta primer mix, a second PCR ran for 7 to 11 cycles. Every molecule of cDNA carried a tag from a template-switch adaptor with 12 random nucleotides. TCRdb re-called the 5' RACE reads through MiXCR, storing one row per CDR3 protein. The sample lists about 1.1 million distinct CDR3 sequences; 30% to 40% were seen once. This receptor was identified in a man between 18 and 35 years old in good health. The sample consisted of blood. The chain joins TRBV4-2 to TRBJ1-1; 7 bases match TRBD1. The CDR3 DNA is TGTGCCAGCAGTCAGGGGGGACACGGTGAAGCTTTCTTT. This translates into CASSQGGHGEAFF.